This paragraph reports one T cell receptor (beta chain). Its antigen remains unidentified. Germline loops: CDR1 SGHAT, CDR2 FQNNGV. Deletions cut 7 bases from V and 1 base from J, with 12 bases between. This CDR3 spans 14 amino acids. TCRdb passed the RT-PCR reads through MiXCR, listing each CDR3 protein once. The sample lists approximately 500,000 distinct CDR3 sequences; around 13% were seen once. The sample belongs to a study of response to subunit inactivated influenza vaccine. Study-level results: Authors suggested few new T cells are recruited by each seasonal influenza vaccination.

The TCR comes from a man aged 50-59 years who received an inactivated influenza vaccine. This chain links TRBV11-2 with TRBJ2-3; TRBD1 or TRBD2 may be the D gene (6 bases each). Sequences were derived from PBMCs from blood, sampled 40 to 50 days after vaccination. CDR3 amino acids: CASTARGGTDTQYF. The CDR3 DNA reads TGTGCCAGCACCGCGAGGGGGGGCACAGATACGCAGTATTTT.